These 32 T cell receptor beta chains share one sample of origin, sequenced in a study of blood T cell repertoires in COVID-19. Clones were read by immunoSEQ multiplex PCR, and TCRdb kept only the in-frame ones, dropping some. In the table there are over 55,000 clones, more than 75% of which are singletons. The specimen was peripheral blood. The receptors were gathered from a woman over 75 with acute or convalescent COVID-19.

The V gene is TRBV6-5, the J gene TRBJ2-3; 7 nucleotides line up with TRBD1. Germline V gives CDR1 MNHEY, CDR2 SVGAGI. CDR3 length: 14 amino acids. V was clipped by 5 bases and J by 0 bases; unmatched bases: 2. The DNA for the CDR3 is TGTGCCAGCAGTACAGGGGCCAGCACAGATACGCAGTATTTT. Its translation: CASSTGASTDTQYF.

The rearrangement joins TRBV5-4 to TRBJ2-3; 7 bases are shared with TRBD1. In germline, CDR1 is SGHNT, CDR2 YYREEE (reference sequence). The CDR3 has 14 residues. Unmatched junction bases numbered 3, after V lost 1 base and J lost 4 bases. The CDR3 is CASSLTGAADTQYF. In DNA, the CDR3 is TGTGCCAGCAGCTTGACAGGGGCCGCAGATACGCAGTATTTT.

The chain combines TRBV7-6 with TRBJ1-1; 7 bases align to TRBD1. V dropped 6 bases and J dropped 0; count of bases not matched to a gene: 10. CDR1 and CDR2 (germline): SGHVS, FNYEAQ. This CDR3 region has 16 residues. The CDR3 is CASSSRPTGMNTEAFF. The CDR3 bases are TGTGCCAGCAGTTCACGGCCGACAGGGATGAACACTGAAGCTTTCTTT.

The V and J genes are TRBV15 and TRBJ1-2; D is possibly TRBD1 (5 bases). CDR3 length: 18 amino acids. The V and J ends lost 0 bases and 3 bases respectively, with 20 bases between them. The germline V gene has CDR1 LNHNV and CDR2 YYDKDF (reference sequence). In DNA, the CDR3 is TGTGCCACCAGCAGAGATCGGTTAGGGGAACGTTCTGACTATGGCTACACCTTC. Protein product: CATSRDRLGERSDYGYTF. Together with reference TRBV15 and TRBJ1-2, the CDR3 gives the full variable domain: DAMVIQNPRYQVTQFGKPVTLSCSQTLNHNVMYWYQQKSSQAPKLLFHYYDKDFNNEADTPDNFQSRRPNTSFCFLDIRSPGLGDTAMYLCATSRDRLGERSDYGYTFGSGTRLTVV.

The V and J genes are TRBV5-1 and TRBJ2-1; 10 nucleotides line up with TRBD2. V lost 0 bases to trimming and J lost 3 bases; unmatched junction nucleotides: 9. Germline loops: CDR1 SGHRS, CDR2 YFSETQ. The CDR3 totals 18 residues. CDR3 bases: TGCGCCAGCAGCTTGGAAGCGGGAGGGCCAGTGCTCTACAATGAGCAGTTCTTC. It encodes CASSLEAGGPVLYNEQFF. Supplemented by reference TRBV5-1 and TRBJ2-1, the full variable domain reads KAGVTQTPRYLIKTRGQQVTLSCSPISGHRSVSWYQQTPGQGLQFLFEYFSETQRNKGNFPGRFSGRQFSNSRSEMNVSTLELGDSALYLCASSLEAGGPVLYNEQFFGPGTRLTVL.

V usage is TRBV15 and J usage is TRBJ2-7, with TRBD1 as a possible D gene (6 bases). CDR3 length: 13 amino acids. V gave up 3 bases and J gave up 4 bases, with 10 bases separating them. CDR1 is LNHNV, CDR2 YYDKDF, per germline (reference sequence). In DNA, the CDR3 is TGTGCCACCAGCAGCGGACAGACTTACGAGCAGTACTTC. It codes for CATSSGQTYEQYF.

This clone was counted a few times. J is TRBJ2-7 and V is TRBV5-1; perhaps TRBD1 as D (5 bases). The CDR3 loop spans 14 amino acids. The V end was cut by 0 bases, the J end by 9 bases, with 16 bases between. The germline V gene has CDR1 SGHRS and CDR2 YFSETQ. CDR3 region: CASSLGGDRNRQYF. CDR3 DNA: TGCGCCAGCAGCTTGGGGGGCGACAGAAACAGGCAGTACTTC.

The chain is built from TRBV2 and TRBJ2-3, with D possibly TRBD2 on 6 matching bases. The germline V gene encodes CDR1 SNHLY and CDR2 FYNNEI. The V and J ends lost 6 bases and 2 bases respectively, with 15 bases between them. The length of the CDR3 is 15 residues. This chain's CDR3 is CASSPGLPFTDTQYF. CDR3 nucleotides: TGTGCCAGCAGCCCGGGACTCCCTTTCACAGATACGCAGTATTTT. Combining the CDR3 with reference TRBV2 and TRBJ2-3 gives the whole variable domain EPEVTQTPSHQVTQMGQEVILRCVPISNHLYFYWYRQILGQKVEFLVSFYNNEISEKSEIFDDQFSVERPDGSNFTLKIRSTKLEDSAMYFCASSPGLPFTDTQYFGPGTRLTVL.

As DNA, the CDR3 is TGTGCCAGCAGCCAAGATCCAAACAGGGTAAATGGCTACACCTTC. This encodes CASSQDPNRVNGYTF. This chain connects TRBV4-2 to TRBJ1-2; a possible D gene is TRBD1 (6 bases). The CDR3 sequence is 15 residues long. Germline values: CDR1 LGHNA, CDR2 YNFKEQ. V lost 0 bases and J 6 bases, leaving 14 bases between the germline ends.

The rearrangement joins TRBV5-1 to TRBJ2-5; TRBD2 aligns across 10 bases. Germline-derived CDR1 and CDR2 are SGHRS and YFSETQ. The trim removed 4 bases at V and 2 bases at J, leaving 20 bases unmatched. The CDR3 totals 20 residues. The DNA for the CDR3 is TGCGCCAGCAGCCTTCCTTCAGCGGGAGGGCGAGGGGAAGGGCAAGAGACCCAGTACTTC. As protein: CASSLPSAGGRGEGQETQYF.

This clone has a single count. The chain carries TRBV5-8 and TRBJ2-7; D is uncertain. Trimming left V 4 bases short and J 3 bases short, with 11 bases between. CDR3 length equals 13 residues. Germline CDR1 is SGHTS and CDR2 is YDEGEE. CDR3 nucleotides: TGTGCCAGCAGCCCTAGTCCTAGCTACGAGCAGTACTTC. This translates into CASSPSPSYEQYF. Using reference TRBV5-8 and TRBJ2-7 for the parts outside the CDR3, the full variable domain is EAGVTQSPTHLIKTRGQQATLRCSPISGHTSVYWYQQALGLGLQFLLWYDEGEERNRGNFPPRFSGRQFPNYSSELNVNALELEDSALYLCASSPSPSYEQYFGPGTRLTVT.

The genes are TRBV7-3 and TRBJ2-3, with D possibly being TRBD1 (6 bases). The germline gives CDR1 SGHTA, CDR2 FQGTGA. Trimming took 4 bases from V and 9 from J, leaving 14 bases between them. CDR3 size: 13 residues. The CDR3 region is CASSSTGLGTQYF. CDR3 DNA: TGTGCCAGCAGCTCGACAGGACTTGGGACGCAGTATTTT.

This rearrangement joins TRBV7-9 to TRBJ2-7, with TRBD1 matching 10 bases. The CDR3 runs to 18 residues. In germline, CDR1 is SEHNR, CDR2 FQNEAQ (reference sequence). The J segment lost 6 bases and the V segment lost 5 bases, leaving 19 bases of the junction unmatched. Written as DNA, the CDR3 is TGTGCCAGCAGCCCGGTCCGGGACAGGGGAGGAGGTCCGTCCGAGCAGTACTTC. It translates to CASSPVRDRGGGPSEQYF.

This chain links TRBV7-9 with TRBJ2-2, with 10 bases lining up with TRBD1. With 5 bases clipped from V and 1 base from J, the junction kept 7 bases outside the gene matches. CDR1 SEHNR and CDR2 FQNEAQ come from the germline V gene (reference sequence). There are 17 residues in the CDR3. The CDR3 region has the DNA TGTGCCAGCAGCCCCCGACAGGGGGCGAGGAACACCGGGGAGCTGTTTTTT. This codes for CASSPRQGARNTGELFF.

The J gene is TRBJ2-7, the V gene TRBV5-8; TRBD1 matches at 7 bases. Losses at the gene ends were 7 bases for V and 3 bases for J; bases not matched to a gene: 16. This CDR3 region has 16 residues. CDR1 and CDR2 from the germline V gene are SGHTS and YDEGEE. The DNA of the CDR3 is TGTGCCAGCCAGCCTACGACAGACAGGGTCTTCTACGAGCAGTACTTC. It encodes CASQPTTDRVFYEQYF.

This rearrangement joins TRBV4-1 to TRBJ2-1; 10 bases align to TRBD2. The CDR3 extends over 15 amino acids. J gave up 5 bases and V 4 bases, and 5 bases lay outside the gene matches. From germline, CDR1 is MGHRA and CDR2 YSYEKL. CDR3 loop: CASSPRLAGDNEQFF. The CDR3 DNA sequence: TGCGCCAGCAGCCCGCGACTAGCGGGTGACAATGAGCAGTTCTTC.

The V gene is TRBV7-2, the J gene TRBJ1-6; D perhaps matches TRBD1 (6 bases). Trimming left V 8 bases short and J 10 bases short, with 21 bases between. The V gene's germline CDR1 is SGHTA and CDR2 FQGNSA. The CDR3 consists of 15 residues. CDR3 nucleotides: TGTGCCAGCGGGACCGACAGGAGGACAAGGTCACCCCTCCACTTT. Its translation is CASGTDRRTRSPLHF.

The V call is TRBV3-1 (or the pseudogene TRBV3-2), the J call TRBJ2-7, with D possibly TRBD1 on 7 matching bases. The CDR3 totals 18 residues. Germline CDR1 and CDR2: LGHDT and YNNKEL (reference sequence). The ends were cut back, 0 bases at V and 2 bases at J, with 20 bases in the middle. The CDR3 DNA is TGTGCCAGCAGCCAAGAAAGGACAGGAGGGTGGTTTCCCTACGAGCAGTACTTC. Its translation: CASSQERTGGWFPYEQYF.

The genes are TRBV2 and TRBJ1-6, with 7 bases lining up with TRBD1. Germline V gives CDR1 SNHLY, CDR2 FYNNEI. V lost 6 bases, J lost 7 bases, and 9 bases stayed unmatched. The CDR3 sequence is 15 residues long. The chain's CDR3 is CASRRDSQTNSPLHF. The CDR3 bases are TGTGCCAGCAGGAGGGACAGTCAAACCAATTCACCCCTCCACTTT.

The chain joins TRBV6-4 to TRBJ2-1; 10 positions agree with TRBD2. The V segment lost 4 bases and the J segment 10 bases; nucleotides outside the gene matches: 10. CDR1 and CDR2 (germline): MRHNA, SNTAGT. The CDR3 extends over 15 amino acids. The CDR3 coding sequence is TGTGCCAGCAGTGGATTAGCGGGAGGCCCCGCGGAGCAGTTCTTC. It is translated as CASSGLAGGPAEQFF.

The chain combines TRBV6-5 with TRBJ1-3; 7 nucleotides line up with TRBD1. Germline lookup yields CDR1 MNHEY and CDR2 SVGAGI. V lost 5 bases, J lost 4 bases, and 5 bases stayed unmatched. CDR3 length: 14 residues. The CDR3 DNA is TGTGCCAGCAGTCCCGGGACAGCAGGAAACACCATATATTTT. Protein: CASSPGTAGNTIYF.

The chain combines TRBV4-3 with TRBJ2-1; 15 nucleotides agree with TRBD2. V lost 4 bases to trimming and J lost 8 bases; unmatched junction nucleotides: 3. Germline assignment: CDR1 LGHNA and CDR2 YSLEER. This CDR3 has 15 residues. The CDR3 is CASSLGLAGGHEQFF. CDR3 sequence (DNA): TGCGCCAGCAGCCTGGGACTAGCGGGAGGACATGAGCAGTTCTTC.

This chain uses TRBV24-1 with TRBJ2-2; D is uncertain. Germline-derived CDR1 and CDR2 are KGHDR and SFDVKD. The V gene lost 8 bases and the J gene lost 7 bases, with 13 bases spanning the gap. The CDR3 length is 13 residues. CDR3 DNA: TGTGCCACCAATAGAGGAGTTGGCGGGGAGCTGTTTTTT. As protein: CATNRGVGGELFF.

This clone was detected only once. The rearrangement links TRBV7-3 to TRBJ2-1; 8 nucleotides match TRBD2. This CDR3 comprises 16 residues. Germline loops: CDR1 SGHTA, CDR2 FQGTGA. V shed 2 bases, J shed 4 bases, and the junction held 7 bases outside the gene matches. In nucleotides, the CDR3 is TGTGCCAGCAGCTTAGCCGGACTAGCCCTATACAATGAGCAGTTCTTC. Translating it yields CASSLAGLALYNEQFF.

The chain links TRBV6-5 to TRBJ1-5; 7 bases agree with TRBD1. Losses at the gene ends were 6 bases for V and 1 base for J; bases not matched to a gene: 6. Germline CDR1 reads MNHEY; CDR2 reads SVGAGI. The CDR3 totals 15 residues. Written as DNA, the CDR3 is TGTGCCAGCAGAAGGACAGGACTAAGCAATCAGCCCCAGCATTTT. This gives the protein CASRRTGLSNQPQHF.

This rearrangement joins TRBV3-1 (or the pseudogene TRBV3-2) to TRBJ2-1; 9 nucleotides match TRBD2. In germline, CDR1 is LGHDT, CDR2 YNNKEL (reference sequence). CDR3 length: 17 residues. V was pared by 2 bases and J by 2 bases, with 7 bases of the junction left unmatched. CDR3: CASSQKLGTSPYNEQFF. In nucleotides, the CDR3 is TGTGCCAGCAGCCAAAAGCTCGGGACTAGCCCCTACAATGAGCAGTTCTTC.

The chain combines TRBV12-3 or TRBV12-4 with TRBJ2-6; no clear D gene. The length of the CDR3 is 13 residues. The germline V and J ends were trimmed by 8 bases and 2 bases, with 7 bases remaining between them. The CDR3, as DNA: TGTGCCAGCCTATTCACTGGGGCCAACGTCCTGACTTTC. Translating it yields CASLFTGANVLTF.

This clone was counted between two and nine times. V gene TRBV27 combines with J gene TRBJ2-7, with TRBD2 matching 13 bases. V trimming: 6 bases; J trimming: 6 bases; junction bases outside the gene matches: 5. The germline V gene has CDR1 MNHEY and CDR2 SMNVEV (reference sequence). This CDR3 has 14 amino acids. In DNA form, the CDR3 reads TGTGCCAGCAGGTCGGGGACTAGCGGGACCGAGCAGTACTTC. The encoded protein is CASRSGTSGTEQYF.

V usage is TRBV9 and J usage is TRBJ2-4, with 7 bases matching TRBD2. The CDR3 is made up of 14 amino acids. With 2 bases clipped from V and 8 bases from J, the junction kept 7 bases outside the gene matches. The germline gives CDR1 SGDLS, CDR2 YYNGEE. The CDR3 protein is CASSVAGVKDIQYF. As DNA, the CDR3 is TGTGCCAGCAGCGTCGCGGGAGTAAAAGACATTCAGTACTTC.

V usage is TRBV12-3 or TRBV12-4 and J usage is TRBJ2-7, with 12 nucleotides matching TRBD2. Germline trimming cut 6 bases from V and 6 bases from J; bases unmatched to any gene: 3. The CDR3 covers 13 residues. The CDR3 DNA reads TGTGCCAGCAGACTAGCGGGAGGAGGCGAGCAGTACTTC. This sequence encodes CASRLAGGGEQYF.

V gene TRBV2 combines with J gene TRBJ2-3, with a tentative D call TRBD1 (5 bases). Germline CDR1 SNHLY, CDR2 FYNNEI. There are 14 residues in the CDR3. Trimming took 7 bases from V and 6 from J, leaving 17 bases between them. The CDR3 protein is CASIAPNRPDTQYF. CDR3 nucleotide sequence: TGTGCCAGCATAGCCCCGAACAGGCCGGATACGCAGTATTTT.

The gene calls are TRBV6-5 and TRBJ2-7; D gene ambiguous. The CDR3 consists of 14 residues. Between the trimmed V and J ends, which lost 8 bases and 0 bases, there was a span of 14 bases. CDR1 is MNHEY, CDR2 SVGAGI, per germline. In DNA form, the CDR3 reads TGTGCCAGCGGTATTGAGAGGTACTCCTACGAGCAGTACTTC. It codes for CASGIERYSYEQYF.